The 23 T cell receptor beta chains reported below all come from one sample, sequenced in a study of Graves' ophthalmopathy and Graves' hyperthyroidism. Amplification of the TCR beta CDR3 regions used RNA transcripts (as template). The first round was an RT-PCR with HTBI primers, and the second round was a multiplex PCR. TCRdb recomputed calls from the multiplex PCR reads with MiXCR, one row per CDR3 protein. The data show 400,000 or so distinct CDR3 sequences, with 15% seen just once and around 7% held by the top ten. The source material was peripheral blood. The source of these receptors is a woman in her late teens or twenties with stable Graves' hyperthyroidism.

This clonotype was detected ten times or more. CDR3 DNA: TGTGCCAGCAGCGTAGGGGGGACAGGGGGCACTGAAGCTTTCTTT. Translated: CASSVGGTGGTEAFF. The chain recombines TRBV9 with TRBJ1-1, with 11 positions matching TRBD1. Germline-derived CDR1 and CDR2 are SGDLS and YYNGEE. The V gene end was trimmed by 0 bases and the J gene end by 4 bases; junction bases not matched to a gene: 2. This CDR3 contains 15 residues.

This clonotype was recorded at least ten times. The chain carries TRBV14 and TRBJ1-2; D perhaps matches TRBD1 (5 bases). Germline assignment: CDR1 SGHDN and CDR2 FVKESK. Trimming pared 1 base from V and 4 bases from J, leaving 10 bases between. The CDR3 is 14 residues long. CDR3 DNA sequence: TGTGCCAGCAGCCAAGGTCCGGGACCCTATGGCTACACCTTC. Its protein is CASSQGPGPYGYTF.

At least ten counts were recorded for this clonotype. V gene TRBV19 combines with J gene TRBJ1-2, with D uncertain. This CDR3 is 15 amino acids long. V was pared by 5 bases and J by 2 bases, with 15 bases between. Per germline, CDR1 LNHDA and CDR2 SQIVND (reference sequence). The CDR3 coding sequence is TGTGCCAGTAGTTATACCCCCGACACAAACTATGGCTACACCTTC. Translating gives CASSYTPDTNYGYTF.

This clonotype appeared many times. Here the CDR3 reads CASTRLAGIQETQYF. The CDR3 DNA reads TGTGCCAGCACGAGACTAGCGGGGATACAAGAGACCCAGTACTTC. This chain links TRBV7-6 with TRBJ2-5; TRBD2 matches 11 bases. Unmatched junction bases numbered 6, after V lost 7 bases and J lost 2 bases. Germline lookup yields CDR1 SGHVS and CDR2 FNYEAQ. The CDR3 has 15 residues. Combining the CDR3 with reference TRBV7-6 and TRBJ2-5 gives the whole variable domain GAGVSQSPRYKVTKRGQDVALRCDPISGHVSLYWYRQALGQGPEFLTYFNYEAQQDKSGLPNDRFSAERPEGSISTLTIQRTEQRDSAMYRCASTRLAGIQETQYFGPGTRLLVL.

The CDR3 DNA reads TGTGCCAGCAGCGTAAGCGGGGGGCCGCAAGAGACCCAGTACTTC. Translation gives CASSVSGGPQETQYF. This chain connects TRBV5-6 to TRBJ2-5; 9 nucleotides match TRBD2. CDR1 and CDR2 from the germline V gene are SGHDT and YYEEEE. The length of the CDR3 is 15 residues. The V gene end was trimmed by 4 bases and the J gene end by 2 bases; junction bases not matched to a gene: 6.

This clonotype was detected only a few times. This sequence may be a read error, since a much larger clone differs from it by one base. V and J are TRBV6-1 and TRBJ2-7; unclear D gene. This CDR3 has 13 residues. Looked up from germline, CDR1 is MNHNS and CDR2 is SASEGT. In nucleotides, the CDR3 is TGTGCCAACAGTGAAGAAACGTCCTACGAGCAGTACTTC. This translates into CANSEETSYEQYF.

The chain is built from TRBV12-5 and TRBJ1-2; 8 positions match TRBD1. Germline values: CDR1 LGHNT, CDR2 FRNRAP. CDR3 length: 16 residues. V shed 0 bases and J 5 bases; nucleotides not matched to a gene: 8. DNA for the CDR3: TGTGCTAGTGGTTTGGTACCTGGACAGGGTGGTTATGGCTACACCTTC. The encoded protein is CASGLVPGQGGYGYTF.

This clonotype was detected ten times or more. CDR3: CASSVDATVSYGYTF. DNA of the CDR3: TGTGCCAGCAGCGTAGATGCGACAGTCTCTTATGGCTACACCTTC. V usage is TRBV9 and J usage is TRBJ1-2; possible D gene TRBD1, 5 bases. Germline V lookup: CDR1 SGDLS, CDR2 YYNGEE. This CDR3 is built from 15 residues. Trimming removed 0 bases at V and 5 bases at J, with 14 bases between.

This clonotype was observed many times. V usage is TRBV20-1 and J usage is TRBJ1-2; unclear D gene. The V gene's germline CDR1 is DFQATT and CDR2 SNEGSKA (reference sequence). This CDR3 has 13 amino acids. V gave up 3 bases and J gave up 3 bases, with 11 bases separating them. The CDR3 protein is CSARSAGDYGYTF. Here the CDR3 DNA reads TGCAGTGCTAGGTCCGCAGGCGACTATGGCTACACCTTC.

This clonotype was seen repeatedly, ten times or more. The chain carries TRBV6-2 or TRBV6-3 and TRBJ2-7; 7 positions agree with TRBD1. After removal of 11 bases from V and 0 bases from J, the junction contained 7 bases not matched to a gene. This CDR3 is built from 13 residues. CDR1 and CDR2 (germline): MNHEY, SVGEGT. The CDR3 spells CAGGDSRSYEQYF. The CDR3 bases are TGTGCCGGTGGGGACAGCCGCTCCTACGAGCAGTACTTC.

This clonotype was observed many times. As DNA, the CDR3 is TGCGCCAGCAGCTTGATGCGGACAGGGAACACCGGGGAGCTGTTTTTT. Residues: CASSLMRTGNTGELFF. The chain couples TRBV5-1 to TRBJ2-2, with 7 bases fitting TRBD1. The CDR3 has 16 residues. J was trimmed by 1 base and V by 1 base; bases with no gene match: 4. CDR1 SGHRS and CDR2 YFSETQ come from the germline V gene.

This clonotype was detected many times. This chain links TRBV6-5 with TRBJ2-5; TRBD1 might be the D (5 bases). The V end lost 7 bases, the J end lost 3 bases, and 12 bases lay between the germline ends. CDR3 length equals 13 residues. From germline, CDR1 is MNHEY and CDR2 SVGAGI. CDR3 amino acids: CASTQQGKETQYF. In nucleotides, the CDR3 is TGTGCCAGCACCCAGCAGGGTAAAGAGACCCAGTACTTC.

This clonotype is termed medium-sized. The J gene is TRBJ2-4, the V gene TRBV6-2 or TRBV6-3; D is undetermined. The ends were cut back, 7 bases at V and 2 bases at J, with 9 bases in the middle. The CDR3 runs to 13 residues. Germline V lookup: CDR1 MNHEY, CDR2 SVGEGT. The CDR3 DNA follows: TGTGCCAGCACCGAACCCCCCAAAAACATTCAGTACTTC. This gives the protein CASTEPPKNIQYF.

This clonotype has at least ten counts. As DNA, the CDR3 is TGTGCCAGCAGTTTCGTACGTAGCGGGAACACCGGGGAGCTGTTTTTT. It yields the protein CASSFVRSGNTGELFF. V usage is TRBV27 and J usage is TRBJ2-2, with D possibly matching TRBD2 (6 bases). The germline V and J ends were trimmed by 3 bases and 1 base, with 12 bases remaining between them. The CDR3 loop spans 16 amino acids. CDR1 is MNHEY and CDR2 is SMNVEV in the germline V gene (reference sequence).

This clonotype has ten or more counts. The chain carries TRBV13 and TRBJ2-5; 9 bases align to TRBD1. V trimming: 5 bases; J trimming: 2 bases; junction bases outside the gene matches: 12. CDR3 length: 17 amino acids. Germline CDR1 is PRHDT and CDR2 is FYEKMQ (reference sequence). CDR3 sequence reads: CASSKLIGTGWQETQYF. CDR3 nucleotides: TGTGCCAGCAGCAAACTAATCGGGACAGGGTGGCAAGAGACCCAGTACTTC.

This clonotype has a count of ten or more. This CDR3 is CASSYRRAYEQYF. CDR3 coding DNA: TGTGCCAGCAGTTACCGCCGAGCCTACGAGCAGTACTTC. The V gene is TRBV6-5, the J gene TRBJ2-7, with D hard to call. The CDR3 spans 13 residues. Looked up from germline, CDR1 is MNHEY and CDR2 is SVGAGI. V was pared by 2 bases and J by 2 bases, with 7 bases between.

This clonotype was seen ten or more times. The rearrangement uses TRBV13 and TRBJ2-7; tentative D call: TRBD1 (5 bases). The CDR3 runs 14 residues. Germline lookup yields CDR1 PRHDT and CDR2 FYEKMQ (reference sequence). Trimming pared 3 bases from V and 2 bases from J, leaving 11 bases between. Written as DNA, the CDR3 is TGTGCCAGCAGCTTCGGAGAGACAGCCTACGAGCAGTACTTC. Residues: CASSFGETAYEQYF.

This clonotype was counted only a few times. CDR3 DNA: TGTGCCAGCAGTTACCCAGTGACGAGGCCCCAGCATTTT. This sequence encodes CASSYPVTRPQHF. This rearrangement joins TRBV6-2 or TRBV6-3 to TRBJ1-5; D unclear. Deletions cut 2 bases from V and 9 bases from J, with 11 bases between. The germline V gene has CDR1 MNHEY and CDR2 SVGEGT. The length of the CDR3 is 13 residues.

At least ten counts were recorded for this clonotype. CDR3 residues: CSERDRLGGYTF. The CDR3 DNA reads as TGCAGCGAACGGGACAGGCTTGGTGGCTACACCTTC. The gene calls are TRBV29-1 and TRBJ1-2; 8 bases are a match to TRBD1. This CDR3 is 12 amino acids long. The germline CDR1 and CDR2 sequences are SQVTM and ANQGSEA. J gave up 7 bases and V 7 bases, and 8 bases lay outside the gene matches.

J is TRBJ1-6 and V is TRBV2; D not resolved. The germline V and J ends were trimmed by 7 bases and 7 bases, with 14 bases remaining between them. CDR3 length: 14 amino acids. The germline gives CDR1 SNHLY, CDR2 FYNNEI. CDR3 coding DNA: TGTGCCAGCATTGTCACGGTTTTCAATTCACCCCTCCACTTT. Residues: CASIVTVFNSPLHF.

This clonotype was seen ten or more times. This sequence joins TRBV6-2 or TRBV6-3 and TRBJ2-7, with D unclear. Per the germline V gene, CDR1 is MNHEY and CDR2 is SVGEGT. Trimming shortened V by 6 bases and J by 3 bases, and 18 bases separated the two germline ends. The CDR3 totals 15 residues. The CDR3 is CASSLRPTGFYEQYF. CDR3 coding DNA: TGTGCCAGCAGCTTAAGGCCGACGGGTTTCTACGAGCAGTACTTC.

J is TRBJ1-2 and V is TRBV6-5, with 7 positions matching TRBD1. V trimming: 5 bases; J trimming: 3 bases; junction bases outside the gene matches: 6. CDR3 length equals 14 residues. Germline V CDR1 and CDR2: MNHEY, SVGAGI. CDR3 sequence reads: CASSTQGGHYGYTF. As DNA, the CDR3 is TGTGCCAGCAGTACTCAGGGGGGTCACTATGGCTACACCTTC.

A word on this clonotype: An end of the junction differs from the germline gene, which may be a read error. CDR3 DNA sequence: TGTGCCAGCAGTACTACCGGGACAGAGCGCGGGGAGCCGTTTTTT. Residues: CASSTTGTERGEPFF. V gene TRBV12-3 or TRBV12-4 combines with J gene TRBJ2-2, with a possible D match to TRBD1 (7 bases). The CDR3 extends over 15 amino acids.